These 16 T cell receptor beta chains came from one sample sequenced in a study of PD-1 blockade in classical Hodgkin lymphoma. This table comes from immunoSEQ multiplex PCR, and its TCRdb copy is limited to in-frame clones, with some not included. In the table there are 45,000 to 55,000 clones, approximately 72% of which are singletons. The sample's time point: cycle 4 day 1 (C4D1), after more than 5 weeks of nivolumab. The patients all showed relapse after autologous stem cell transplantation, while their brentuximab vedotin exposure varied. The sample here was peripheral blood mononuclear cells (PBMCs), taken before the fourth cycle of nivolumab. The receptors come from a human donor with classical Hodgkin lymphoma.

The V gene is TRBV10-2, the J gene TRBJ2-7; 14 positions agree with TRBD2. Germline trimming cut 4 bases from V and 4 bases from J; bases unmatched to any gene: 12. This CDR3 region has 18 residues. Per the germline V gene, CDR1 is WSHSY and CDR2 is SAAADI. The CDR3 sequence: CASSVGTSGSRVGYEQYF. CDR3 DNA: TGCGCCAGCAGTGTCGGGACTAGCGGGAGTCGGGTCGGATACGAGCAGTACTTC.

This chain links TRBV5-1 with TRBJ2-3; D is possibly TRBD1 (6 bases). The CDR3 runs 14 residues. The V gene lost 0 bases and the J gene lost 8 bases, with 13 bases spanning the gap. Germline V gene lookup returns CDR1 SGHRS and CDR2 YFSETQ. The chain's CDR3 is CASSLETGRVTQYF. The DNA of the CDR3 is TGCGCCAGCAGCTTGGAGACAGGACGGGTTACGCAGTATTTT.

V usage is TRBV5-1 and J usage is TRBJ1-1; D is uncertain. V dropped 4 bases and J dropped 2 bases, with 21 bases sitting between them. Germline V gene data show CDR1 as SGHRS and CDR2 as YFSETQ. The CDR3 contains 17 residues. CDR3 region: CASSLGPRSGFNTEAFF. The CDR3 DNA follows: TGCGCCAGCAGCCTCGGACCGCGTTCGGGCTTTAACACTGAAGCTTTCTTT.

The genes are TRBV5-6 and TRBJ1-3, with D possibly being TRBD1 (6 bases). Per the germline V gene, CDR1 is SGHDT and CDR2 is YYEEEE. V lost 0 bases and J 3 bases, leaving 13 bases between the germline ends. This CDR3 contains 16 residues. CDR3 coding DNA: TGTGCCAGCAGCTTGGTCCTGGGGGCCGGTGGAAACACCATATATTTT. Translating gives CASSLVLGAGGNTIYF.

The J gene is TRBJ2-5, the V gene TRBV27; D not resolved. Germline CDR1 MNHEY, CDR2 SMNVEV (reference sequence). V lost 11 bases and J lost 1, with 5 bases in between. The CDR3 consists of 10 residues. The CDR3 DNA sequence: TGTGCCCTGGGCCAAGAGACCCAGTACTTC. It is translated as CALGQETQYF.

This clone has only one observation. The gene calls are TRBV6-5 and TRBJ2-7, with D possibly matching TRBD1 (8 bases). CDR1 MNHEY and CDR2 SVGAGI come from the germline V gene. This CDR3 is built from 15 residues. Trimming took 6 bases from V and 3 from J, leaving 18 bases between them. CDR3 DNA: TGTGCCAGCAGCCTAGCACAGGGGGGGAACTACGAGCAGTACTTC. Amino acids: CASSLAQGGNYEQYF.

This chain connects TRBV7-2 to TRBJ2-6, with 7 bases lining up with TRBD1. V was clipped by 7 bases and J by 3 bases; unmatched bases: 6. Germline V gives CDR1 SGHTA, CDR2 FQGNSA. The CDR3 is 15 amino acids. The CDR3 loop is CASTRGGFGANVLTF. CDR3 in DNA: TGTGCCAGCACCAGAGGGGGCTTTGGGGCCAACGTCCTGACTTTC.

CDR3 bases: TGCGCCAGCAGCTTGATCACTTCTCAAGAGACCCAGTACTTC. Residues: CASSLITSQETQYF. This sequence joins TRBV5-1 and TRBJ2-5; D is unclear. V shed 1 base and J shed 2 bases, with 9 bases lying between them. The CDR3 runs 14 residues. Germline lookup yields CDR1 SGHRS and CDR2 YFSETQ.

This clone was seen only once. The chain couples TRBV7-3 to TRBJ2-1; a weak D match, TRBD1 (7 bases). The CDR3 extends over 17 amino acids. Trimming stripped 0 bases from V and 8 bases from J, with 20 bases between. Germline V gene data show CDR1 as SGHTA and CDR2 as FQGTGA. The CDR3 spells CASSLTYGGGDKDEQFF. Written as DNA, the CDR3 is TGTGCCAGCAGCTTAACGTATGGAGGGGGCGATAAAGATGAGCAGTTCTTC.

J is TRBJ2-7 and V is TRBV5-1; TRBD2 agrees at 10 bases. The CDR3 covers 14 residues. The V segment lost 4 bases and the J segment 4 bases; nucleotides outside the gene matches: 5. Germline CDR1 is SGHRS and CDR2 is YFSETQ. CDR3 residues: CASSGTSGTYEQYF. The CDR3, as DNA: TGCGCCAGCAGCGGAACTAGCGGGACTTACGAGCAGTACTTC. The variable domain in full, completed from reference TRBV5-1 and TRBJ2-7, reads KAGVTQTPRYLIKTRGQQVTLSCSPISGHRSVSWYQQTPGQGLQFLFEYFSETQRNKGNFPGRFSGRQFSNSRSEMNVSTLELGDSALYLCASSGTSGTYEQYFGPGTRLTVT.

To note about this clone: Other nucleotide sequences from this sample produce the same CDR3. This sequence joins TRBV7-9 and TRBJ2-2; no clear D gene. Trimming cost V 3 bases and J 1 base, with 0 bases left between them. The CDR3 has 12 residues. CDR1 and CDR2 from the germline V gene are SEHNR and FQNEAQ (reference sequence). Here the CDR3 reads CASSLNTGELFF. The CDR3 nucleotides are TGTGCCAGCAGCTTGAACACCGGGGAGCTGTTTTTT.

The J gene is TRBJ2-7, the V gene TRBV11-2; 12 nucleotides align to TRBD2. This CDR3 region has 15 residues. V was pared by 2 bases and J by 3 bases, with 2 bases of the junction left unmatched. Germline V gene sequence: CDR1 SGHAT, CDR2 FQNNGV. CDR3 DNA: TGTGCCAGCAGCTTAATGGGACTAGCGGGCTACGAGCAGTACTTC. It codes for CASSLMGLAGYEQYF. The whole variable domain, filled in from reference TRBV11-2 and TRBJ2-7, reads EAGVAQSPRYKIIEKRQSVAFWCNPISGHATLYWYQQILGQGPKLLIQFQNNGVVDDSQLPKDRFSAERLKGVDSTLKIQPAKLEDSAVYLCASSLMGLAGYEQYFGPGTRLTVT.

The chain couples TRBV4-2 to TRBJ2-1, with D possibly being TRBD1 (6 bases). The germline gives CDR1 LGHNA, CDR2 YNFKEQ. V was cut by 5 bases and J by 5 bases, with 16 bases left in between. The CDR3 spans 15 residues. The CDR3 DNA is TGTGCCAGCAGCATCGACAGGTGGGGAAACAATGAGCAGTTCTTC. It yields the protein CASSIDRWGNNEQFF.

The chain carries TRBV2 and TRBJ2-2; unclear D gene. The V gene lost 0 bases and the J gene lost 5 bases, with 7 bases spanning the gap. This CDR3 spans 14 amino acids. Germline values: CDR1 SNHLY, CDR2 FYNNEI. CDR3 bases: TGTGCCAGCAGTGAAGCGACACCGACCGGGGAGCTGTTTTTT. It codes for CASSEATPTGELFF.

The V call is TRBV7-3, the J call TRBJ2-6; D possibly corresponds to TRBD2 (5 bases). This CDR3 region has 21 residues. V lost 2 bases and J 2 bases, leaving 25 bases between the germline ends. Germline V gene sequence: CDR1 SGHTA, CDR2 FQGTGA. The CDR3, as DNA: TGTGCCAGCAGCTTAGAGGCGGGCAGAAAAAATTGGTTCCCTGGGGCCAACGTCCTGACTTTC. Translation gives CASSLEAGRKNWFPGANVLTF. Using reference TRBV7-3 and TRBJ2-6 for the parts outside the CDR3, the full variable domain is GAGVSQTPSNKVTEKGKYVELRCDPISGHTALYWYRQSLGQGPEFLIYFQGTGAADDSGLPNDRFFAVRPEGSVSTLKIQRTERGDSAVYLCASSLEAGRKNWFPGANVLTFGAGSRLTVL.

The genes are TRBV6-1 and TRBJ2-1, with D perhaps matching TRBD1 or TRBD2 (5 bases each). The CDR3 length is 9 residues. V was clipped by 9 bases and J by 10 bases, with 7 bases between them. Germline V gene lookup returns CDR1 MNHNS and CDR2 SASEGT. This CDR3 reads CASRDEQFF. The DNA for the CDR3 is TGTGCCAGTAGGGACGAGCAGTTCTTC.